A single sample is the source of the 20 T cell receptor beta chains below, sequenced in a study of blood T cell repertoires in COVID-19. The table came from immunoSEQ multiplex PCR; TCRdb's copy has only in-frame clones and leaves some out. The data show about 170,000 clones, around 72% seen once. The sample taken for sequencing was peripheral blood. These TCRs come from a woman aged 80 or over with acute or convalescent COVID-19.

This chain links TRBV7-9 with TRBJ1-1, with 10 bases that match TRBD1. The CDR3 is made up of 14 amino acids. Trimming removed 5 bases from V and 2 bases from J; junction bases left unmatched: 2. The germline V gene has CDR1 SEHNR and CDR2 FQNEAQ (reference sequence). The DNA for the CDR3 is TGTGCCAGCAGCCGGACAGGGGGTAACACTGAAGCTTTCTTT. This translates into CASSRTGGNTEAFF. Combining the CDR3 with reference TRBV7-9 and TRBJ1-1 gives the whole variable domain DTGVSQNPRHKITKRGQNVTFRCDPISEHNRLYWYRQTLGQGPEFLTYFQNEAQLEKSRLLSDRFSAERPKGSFSTLEIQRTEQGDSAMYLCASSRTGGNTEAFFGQGTRLTVV.

The rearrangement links TRBV6-5 to TRBJ2-7; TRBD2 matches at 13 bases. Germline CDR1 is MNHEY and CDR2 is SVGAGI. Trimming removed 2 bases from V and 6 bases from J; junction bases left unmatched: 4. The CDR3 has 15 amino acids. As DNA, the CDR3 is TGTGCCAGCAGTTACGAGACTAGCGGGAGGACCGAGCAGTACTTC. Its protein product is CASSYETSGRTEQYF.

The chain is built from TRBV11-2 and TRBJ1-1, with unresolved D. V was clipped by 6 bases and J by 1 base, with 15 bases between them. Germline V gives CDR1 SGHAT, CDR2 FQNNGV. This CDR3 has 15 amino acids. In DNA form, the CDR3 reads TGTGCCAGCAGGGGTTGGGTGGGCTCGAACACTGAAGCTTTCTTT. This translates into CASRGWVGSNTEAFF.

The chain combines TRBV19 with TRBJ1-4; 10 bases align to TRBD1. Germline values: CDR1 LNHDA, CDR2 SQIVND (reference sequence). The length of the CDR3 is 13 residues. V trimming: 9 bases; J trimming: 8 bases; junction bases outside the gene matches: 6. The CDR3 protein is CASSSGQGEKLFF. For the CDR3, the DNA is TGTGCCAGCTCCTCGGGACAGGGGGAAAAACTGTTTTTT.

The chain employs TRBV28 and TRBJ2-7; 9 bases match TRBD2. The trim removed 5 bases at V and 4 bases at J, leaving 6 bases unmatched. The germline gives CDR1 MDHEN, CDR2 SYDVKM. The CDR3 length is 14 residues. The CDR3 sequence is CASSRPGLAYEQYF. In nucleotides, the CDR3 is TGTGCCAGCAGTCGTCCGGGACTAGCTTACGAGCAGTACTTC.

The chain has TRBV6-5 and TRBJ2-6; D unclear. Germline V CDR1 and CDR2: MNHEY, SVGAGI. The CDR3 extends over 12 amino acids. The chain's CDR3 is CATGSGANVLTF. CDR3 DNA: TGTGCGACGGGCTCTGGGGCCAACGTCCTGACTTTC.

This chain links TRBV14 with TRBJ2-5; D is possibly TRBD1 (5 bases). Between the trimmed V and J ends, which lost 1 base and 2 bases, there was a span of 8 bases. The CDR3 is 14 residues long. The germline V gene encodes CDR1 SGHDN and CDR2 FVKESK. The CDR3 loop is CASSQGGPQETQYF. The CDR3 region has the DNA TGTGCCAGCAGCCAAGGGGGCCCACAAGAGACCCAGTACTTC. The full variable domain, rest sourced from reference TRBV14 and TRBJ2-5, is EAGVTQFPSHSVIEKGQTVTLRCDPISGHDNLYWYRRVMGKEIKFLLHFVKESKQDESGMPNNRFLAERTGGTYSTLKVQPAELEDSGVYFCASSQGGPQETQYFGPGTRLLVL.

The rearrangement uses TRBV6-2 or TRBV6-3 and TRBJ2-7, with 8 positions matching TRBD1. The V gene end was trimmed by 4 bases and the J gene end by 7 bases; junction bases not matched to a gene: 3. The germline V gene has CDR1 MNHEY and CDR2 SVGEGT. The CDR3 has 12 residues. For the CDR3, the DNA is TGTGCCAGCAGTTTAACAGGGGGAGAGCAGTACTTC. This codes for CASSLTGGEQYF.

The chain recombines TRBV28 with TRBJ2-7; D might be TRBD2 (7 bases). The CDR3 sequence is 18 residues long. Trimming pared 6 bases from V and 1 base from J, leaving 25 bases between. The germline gives CDR1 MDHEN, CDR2 SYDVKM. The CDR3 region has the DNA TGTGCCAGCAGCCCCTTACCTAATGGGGGGGGCAGTTCCTACGAGCAGTACTTC. Protein sequence: CASSPLPNGGGSSYEQYF.

This chain links TRBV27 with TRBJ2-6, with 10 positions matching TRBD1. Trimming took 2 bases from V and 3 from J; bases not matched to a gene: 7. Germline V CDR1 and CDR2: MNHEY, SMNVEV (reference sequence). The CDR3 has 18 amino acids. CDR3 nucleotides: TGTGCCAGCAGTTTAATAGGGACAGGGGTTTTTGGGGCCAACGTCCTGACTTTC. Its protein product is CASSLIGTGVFGANVLTF.

The chain recombines TRBV30 with TRBJ1-2; unclear D gene. Germline V gene sequence: CDR1 GTSNPN, CDR2 SVGIG (reference sequence). The germline V and J ends were trimmed by 4 bases and 3 bases, with 6 bases remaining between them. The length of the CDR3 is 11 residues. The CDR3 region is CAWTEDYGYTF. In nucleotides, the CDR3 is TGTGCCTGGACAGAGGACTATGGCTACACCTTC. The entire variable domain, with the rest obtained from reference TRBV30 and TRBJ1-2, is as follows: SQTIHQWPATLVQPVGSPLSLECTVEGTSNPNLYWYRQAAGRGLQLLFYSVGIGQISSEVPQNLSASRPQDRQFILSSKKLLLSDSGFYLCAWTEDYGYTFGSGTRLTVV.

This clone has only one observation. The chain employs TRBV5-6 and TRBJ2-7; TRBD2 aligns across 11 bases. Germline loops: CDR1 SGHDT, CDR2 YYEEEE. This CDR3 has 16 residues. V shed 4 bases and J 3 bases; nucleotides not matched to a gene: 9. The CDR3 bases are TGTGCCAGCAGCGACACCGGGACTAGCGGAATCTACGAGCAGTACTTC. Translation: CASSDTGTSGIYEQYF.

This clone turned up a few times. The rearrangement joins TRBV9 to TRBJ2-1, with 9 bases identical to TRBD2. The CDR3 consists of 15 residues. V trimming: 0 bases; J trimming: 9 bases; junction bases outside the gene matches: 7. Germline V gene lookup returns CDR1 SGDLS and CDR2 YYNGEE. In DNA, the CDR3 is TGTGCCAGCAGCGTAGGGAGTAGCGGGAGCTTTGAGCAGTTCTTC. Translated, it gives CASSVGSSGSFEQFF. Full variable domain (missing parts from reference TRBV9 and TRBJ2-1): DSGVTQTPKHLITATGQRVTLRCSPRSGDLSVYWYQQSLDQGLQFLIQYYNGEERAKGNILERFSAQQFPDLHSELNLSSLELGDSALYFCASSVGSSGSFEQFFGPGTRLTVL.

This chain joins TRBV29-1 and TRBJ2-3, with TRBD2 matching 7 bases. CDR3 length: 16 amino acids. CDR1 and CDR2 from the germline V gene are SQVTM and ANQGSEA. The J segment lost 2 bases and the V segment lost 0 bases, leaving 8 bases of the junction unmatched. This CDR3 is CSVEDLASGYTDTQYF. The CDR3 bases are TGCAGCGTTGAAGATCTGGCTAGCGGATACACAGATACGCAGTATTTT.

This sequence joins TRBV7-2 and TRBJ2-7; D remains unclear. Germline loops: CDR1 SGHTA, CDR2 FQGNSA. V was pared by 3 bases and J by 0 bases, with 9 bases between. The CDR3 loop spans 14 amino acids. CDR3 amino acids: CASSLGRSSYEQYF. CDR3 nucleotide sequence: TGTGCCAGCAGCTTGGGTCGGAGCTCCTACGAGCAGTACTTC. The variable domain in full, with the rest retrieved from reference TRBV7-2 and TRBJ2-7, is GAGVSQSPSNKVTEKGKDVELRCDPISGHTALYWYRQSLGQGLEFLIYFQGNSAPDKSGLPSDRFSAERTGGSVSTLTIQRTQQEDSAVYLCASSLGRSSYEQYFGPGTRLTVT.

CDR3 in DNA: TGTGCCAGCCGGGCGGGGACTAGCGTAAATGAGCAGTTCTTC. Residues: CASRAGTSVNEQFF. The V gene is TRBV28, the J gene TRBJ2-1, with 10 bases aligning to TRBD2. Looked up from germline, CDR1 is MDHEN and CDR2 is SYDVKM. The V gene end was trimmed by 8 bases and the J gene end by 7 bases; junction bases not matched to a gene: 8. The CDR3 length is 14 residues. The full variable domain, completed using reference TRBV28 and TRBJ2-1, is DVKVTQSSRYLVKRTGEKVFLECVQDMDHENMFWYRQDPGLGLRLIYFSYDVKMKEKGDIPEGYSVSREKKERFSLILESASTNQTSMYLCASRAGTSVNEQFFGPGTRLTVL.

The chain uses TRBV29-1 and TRBJ1-4; 8 bases map to TRBD1. This CDR3 has 12 amino acids. Germline V lookup: CDR1 SQVTM, CDR2 ANQGSEA. The V segment lost 6 bases and the J segment 8 bases; nucleotides outside the gene matches: 5. In DNA, the CDR3 is TGCAGCGTCGGACAGGGTGAAGAAAAACTGTTTTTT. Translation: CSVGQGEEKLFF.

The chain combines TRBV7-3 with TRBJ2-2; 14 bases agree with TRBD2. The CDR3 is made up of 17 amino acids. The germline CDR1 and CDR2 sequences are SGHTA and FQGTGA. Unmatched junction bases numbered 8, after V lost 5 bases and J lost 6 bases. The CDR3 is CASSLGTSGRFSGELFF. CDR3 nucleotides: TGTGCCAGCAGCCTTGGGACTAGCGGGAGATTTTCCGGGGAGCTGTTTTTT.

This clone has a count of ten or more. The chain links TRBV6-5 to TRBJ1-3, with D possibly matching TRBD1 (5 bases). The CDR3 spans 14 residues. V was cut by 6 bases and J by 0 bases, with 9 bases left in between. Germline loops: CDR1 MNHEY, CDR2 SVGAGI. As DNA, the CDR3 is TGTGCCAGCAGCCAACAGGACTCTGGAAACACCATATATTTT. The encoded protein is CASSQQDSGNTIYF.

This chain links TRBV28 with TRBJ2-7; TRBD1 matches at 7 bases. Germline-derived CDR1 and CDR2 are MDHEN and SYDVKM. The CDR3 length is 14 residues. J was trimmed by 6 bases and V by 5 bases; bases with no gene match: 10. In nucleotides, the CDR3 is TGTGCCAGCAGTCTTACCCACAGGGGTAGCGAGCAGTACTTC. It specifies CASSLTHRGSEQYF. The whole variable domain, filled in from reference TRBV28 and TRBJ2-7, reads DVKVTQSSRYLVKRTGEKVFLECVQDMDHENMFWYRQDPGLGLRLIYFSYDVKMKEKGDIPEGYSVSREKKERFSLILESASTNQTSMYLCASSLTHRGSEQYFGPGTRLTVT.